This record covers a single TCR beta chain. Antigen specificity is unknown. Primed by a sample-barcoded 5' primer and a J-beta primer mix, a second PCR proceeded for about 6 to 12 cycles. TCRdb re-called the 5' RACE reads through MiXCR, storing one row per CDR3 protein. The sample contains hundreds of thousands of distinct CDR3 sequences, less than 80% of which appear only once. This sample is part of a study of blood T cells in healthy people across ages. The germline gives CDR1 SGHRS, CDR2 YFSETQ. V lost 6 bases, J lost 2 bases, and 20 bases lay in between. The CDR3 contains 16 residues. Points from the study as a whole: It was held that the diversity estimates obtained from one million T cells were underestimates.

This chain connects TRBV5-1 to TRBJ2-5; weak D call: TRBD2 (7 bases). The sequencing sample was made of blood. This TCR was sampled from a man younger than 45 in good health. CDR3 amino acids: CASTQGPGGMQETQYF. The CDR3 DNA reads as TGCGCCAGCACCCAAGGACCGGGGGGCATGCAAGAGACCCAGTACTTC. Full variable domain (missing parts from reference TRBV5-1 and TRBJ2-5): KAGVTQTPRYLIKTRGQQVTLSCSPISGHRSVSWYQQTPGQGLQFLFEYFSETQRNKGNFPGRFSGRQFSNSRSEMNVSTLELGDSALYLCASTQGPGGMQETQYFGPGTRLLVL.